This passage covers 27 T cell receptor beta chains from one sample sequenced in a study of blood T cell repertoires in COVID-19. Profiling relied on immunoSEQ multiplex PCR, and the TCRdb table lists in-frame clones only, not all of them. There are more than 250,000 clones in the sample; 82% occur only once, and about 5% lies in the top ten. The material sequenced was PBMCs or T cells enriched from blood (not recorded which). These receptors were taken from a man aged 40-49 years who had been exposed to COVID-19.

The chain carries TRBV4-2 and TRBJ2-2; 9 bases agree with TRBD2. Per germline, CDR1 LGHNA and CDR2 YNFKEQ. This CDR3 region has 17 residues. The V and J ends lost 0 bases and 9 bases, in that order; junction bases with no gene match: 11. The CDR3 reads CASSQDSSWLAGRELFF. The CDR3 DNA reads TGTGCCAGCAGCCAAGATTCGTCGTGGCTAGCGGGACGGGAGCTGTTTTTT.

The chain carries TRBV3-1 (or the pseudogene TRBV3-2) and TRBJ2-3, with D tentatively TRBD2 (6 bases). The CDR3 runs 17 residues. Germline V gene sequence: CDR1 LGHDT, CDR2 YNNKEL (reference sequence). The V end lost 4 bases, the J end lost 2 bases, and 19 bases lay between the germline ends. CDR3 nucleotide sequence: TGTGCCAGCAGCCCCCCTTGGGAGGTCCGGCACACAGATACGCAGTATTTT. The encoded protein is CASSPPWEVRHTDTQYF.

This clone was recorded once. The chain links TRBV5-1 to TRBJ2-2; 9 bases match TRBD2. The ends lost 0 bases at V and 4 bases at J; junction bases unmatched: 13. The CDR3 has 19 residues. Per the germline V gene, CDR1 is SGHRS and CDR2 is YFSETQ. CDR3 region: CASSLAGSASGMGTGELFF. In nucleotides, the CDR3 is TGCGCCAGCAGCTTGGCCGGGTCCGCTAGCGGGATGGGCACCGGGGAGCTGTTTTTT.

This clone was detected only a few times. The chain employs TRBV10-2 and TRBJ2-2; possible D gene TRBD2, 5 bases. V was clipped by 5 bases and J by 8 bases, with 12 bases between them. Germline loops: CDR1 WSHSY, CDR2 SAAADI. The CDR3 is 13 residues long. The CDR3 sequence is CASSFSGVGELFF. As DNA, the CDR3 is TGCGCCAGCAGTTTCTCCGGGGTTGGGGAGCTGTTTTTT.

This chain links TRBV6-2 or TRBV6-3 with TRBJ1-5; D is unclear. CDR3 length: 14 amino acids. V lost 6 bases to trimming and J lost 0 bases, with 9 bases between them. From germline, CDR1 is MNHEY and CDR2 SVGEGT. The CDR3 is CASSPGRSNQPQHF. CDR3 DNA: TGTGCCAGCAGCCCGGGCCGTAGCAATCAGCCCCAGCATTTT.

The chain couples TRBV2 to TRBJ1-4; no clear D. CDR1 is SNHLY, CDR2 FYNNEI, per germline. V was clipped by 3 bases and J by 5 bases, with 19 bases between them. The CDR3 spans 17 residues. This CDR3 reads CASSDSKYRHLNEKLFF. For the CDR3, the DNA is TGTGCCAGCAGTGATTCTAAGTACCGACACCTCAATGAAAAACTGTTTTTT. Combining the CDR3 with reference TRBV2 and TRBJ1-4 gives the whole variable domain EPEVTQTPSHQVTQMGQEVILRCVPISNHLYFYWYRQILGQKVEFLVSFYNNEISEKSEIFDDQFSVERPDGSNFTLKIRSTKLEDSAMYFCASSDSKYRHLNEKLFFGSGTQLSVL.

The chain carries TRBV5-4 and TRBJ1-2; D might be TRBD1 (5 bases). The CDR3 runs to 13 residues. Trimming left V 2 bases short and J 5 bases short, with 10 bases between. Germline CDR1 reads SGHNT; CDR2 reads YYREEE (reference sequence). CDR3 sequence reads: CASSFSGGYGYTF. CDR3 DNA: TGTGCCAGCAGCTTCAGCGGGGGGTATGGCTACACCTTC.

The rearrangement joins TRBV10-2 to TRBJ2-1, with 10 nucleotides matching TRBD2. The germline gives CDR1 WSHSY, CDR2 SAAADI. This CDR3 spans 16 amino acids. With V trimmed by 3 bases and J by 6 bases, 8 bases remained unmatched. CDR3 residues: CASSELAGSGGNEQFF. In DNA, the CDR3 is TGCGCCAGCAGTGAACTAGCGGGATCAGGGGGCAATGAGCAGTTCTTC.

This clone was picked up a small number of times. V is TRBV27 and J is TRBJ1-6; tentatively, D is TRBD1 (6 bases). V lost 8 bases and J 6 bases, leaving 17 bases between the germline ends. Germline V gene lookup returns CDR1 MNHEY and CDR2 SMNVEV (reference sequence). This CDR3 spans 15 amino acids. DNA of the CDR3: TGTGCCAGCTCGGACAGCAAAATAATTAATTCACCCCTCCACTTT. Its translation is CASSDSKIINSPLHF.

J is TRBJ1-1 and V is TRBV7-2, with D hard to call. Germline CDR1 and CDR2: SGHTA and FQGNSA. V was trimmed by 5 bases and J by 1 base, leaving 14 bases between them. The CDR3 runs 15 residues. The CDR3 protein is CASSPPGGKNTEAFF. The DNA of the CDR3 is TGTGCCAGCAGCCCGCCCGGAGGGAAGAACACTGAAGCTTTCTTT.

The CDR3 protein is CASSPREGGGNTIYF. DNA for the CDR3: TGCGCCAGCAGCCCCAGGGAGGGCGGCGGAAACACCATATATTTT. The chain combines TRBV4-1 with TRBJ1-3, with D perhaps TRBD1 (5 bases). This CDR3 contains 15 residues. In germline, CDR1 is MGHRA, CDR2 YSYEKL. Between the trimmed V and J ends, which lost 4 bases and 4 bases, there was a span of 14 bases.

The chain joins TRBV6-5 to TRBJ2-3; weak D call: TRBD1 (6 bases). The germline CDR1 and CDR2 sequences are MNHEY and SVGAGI. This CDR3 has 16 residues. Trimming cost V 4 bases and J 4 bases, with 18 bases left between them. CDR3 region: CASSFPGQRGPDTQYF. CDR3 DNA sequence: TGTGCCAGCAGTTTCCCGGGACAACGTGGACCAGATACGCAGTATTTT.

Ten or more counts support this clone. The chain recombines TRBV24-1 with TRBJ2-3; D not certain. Germline V gene sequence: CDR1 KGHDR, CDR2 SFDVKD. Deletions cut 8 bases from V and 3 bases from J, with 5 bases between. The CDR3 has 11 residues. The CDR3 bases are TGTGCCACCAAAGCTACAGATACGCAGTATTTT. Translated: CATKATDTQYF.

This chain links TRBV7-8 with TRBJ2-3; TRBD2 agrees at 8 bases. The CDR3 extends over 15 amino acids. Germline trimming cut 0 bases from V and 4 bases from J; bases unmatched to any gene: 3. Germline assignment: CDR1 SGHVS and CDR2 FQNEAQ. Here the CDR3 reads CASSLASGASDTQYF. The CDR3 bases are TGTGCCAGCAGCTTAGCTAGCGGGGCGTCAGATACGCAGTATTTT.

The chain is built from TRBV29-1 and TRBJ2-1; D possibly corresponds to TRBD2 (5 bases). CDR1 is SQVTM, CDR2 ANQGSEA, per germline. Trimming took 3 bases from V and 7 from J, leaving 10 bases between them. This CDR3 has 12 amino acids. The DNA for the CDR3 is TGCAGCGTTGACGACTACCTTAATGAGCAGTTCTTC. Protein sequence: CSVDDYLNEQFF.

There are a few counts of this clone. This chain connects TRBV15 to TRBJ2-3; D call uncertain. The CDR3 is made up of 15 amino acids. Trimming left V 0 bases short and J 4 bases short, with 11 bases between. Germline loops: CDR1 LNHNV, CDR2 YYDKDF (reference sequence). Here the CDR3 reads CATSRDPSTSDTQYF. The CDR3 DNA reads as TGTGCCACCAGCAGAGATCCCTCTACTTCAGATACGCAGTATTTT.

The gene calls are TRBV10-2 and TRBJ2-5, with TRBD1 matching over 8 bases. The V and J ends lost 7 bases and 4 bases, in that order; junction bases with no gene match: 11. The CDR3 covers 15 residues. Germline V CDR1 and CDR2: WSHSY, SAAADI. The CDR3, as DNA: TGCGCCAGCAAACCCACAGGGGGAACGGGAGAGACCCAGTACTTC. This codes for CASKPTGGTGETQYF.

In nucleotides, the CDR3 is TGTGCCAGCAGCTTAGCGACAAGGACATTTTATTACAATGAGCAGTTCTTC. Protein: CASSLATRTFYYNEQFF. The chain recombines TRBV11-3 with TRBJ2-1; D is perhaps TRBD1 (5 bases). With 1 base removed from V and 4 bases from J, the gap between germline ends came to 17 bases. This CDR3 comprises 17 residues. The germline V gene encodes CDR1 SGHNT and CDR2 YENEEA.

The chain uses TRBV3-1 (or the pseudogene TRBV3-2) and TRBJ1-3; D gene uncertain. The V end lost 0 bases, the J end lost 0 bases, and 3 bases lay between the germline ends. Germline V lookup: CDR1 LGHDT, CDR2 YNNKEL (reference sequence). The CDR3 is 14 amino acids. CDR3 amino acids: CASSQDISGNTIYF. DNA for the CDR3: TGTGCCAGCAGCCAAGACATCTCTGGAAACACCATATATTTT.

A few counts support this clone. The gene calls are TRBV12-3 or TRBV12-4 and TRBJ2-3; no clear D. With 1 base removed from V and 12 bases from J, the gap between germline ends came to 8 bases. The CDR3 is made up of 11 amino acids. The CDR3, as DNA: TGTGCCAGCAGTTTAGGGTGGCACCAGTATTTT. Its translation: CASSLGWHQYF.

The J gene is TRBJ2-4, the V gene TRBV7-9, with TRBD2 matching over 7 bases. The V gene end was trimmed by 5 bases and the J gene end by 0 bases; junction bases not matched to a gene: 4. The CDR3 spans 15 residues. Germline lookup yields CDR1 SEHNR and CDR2 FQNEAQ (reference sequence). The CDR3 region is CASSPGGTAKNIQYF. The CDR3 bases are TGTGCCAGCAGCCCCGGGGGGACAGCCAAAAACATTCAGTACTTC.

V usage is TRBV2 and J usage is TRBJ1-3; D unresolved. This CDR3 is 15 amino acids long. V lost 6 bases and J 0 bases, leaving 12 bases between the germline ends. CDR1 is SNHLY, CDR2 FYNNEI, per germline. The CDR3 loop reads CASRESTGSGNTIYF. CDR3 nucleotides: TGTGCCAGCAGAGAGTCGACGGGCTCTGGAAACACCATATATTTT. The full variable domain, in which reference TRBV2 and TRBJ1-3 provide the parts outside the CDR3, is EPEVTQTPSHQVTQMGQEVILRCVPISNHLYFYWYRQILGQKVEFLVSFYNNEISEKSEIFDDQFSVERPDGSNFTLKIRSTKLEDSAMYFCASRESTGSGNTIYFGEGSWLTVV.

The J gene is TRBJ2-1, the V gene TRBV20-1; possible D gene TRBD1, 6 bases. CDR3 length: 12 residues. Trimming pared 3 bases from V and 9 bases from J, leaving 12 bases between. Germline CDR1 and CDR2: DFQATT and SNEGSKA (reference sequence). CDR3 DNA: TGCAGTGCTAGTCTTCTGACAGGTGAGCAGTTCTTC. Its protein is CSASLLTGEQFF.

The chain recombines TRBV30 with TRBJ1-5; D gene unclear. CDR1 is GTSNPN, CDR2 SVGIG, per germline (reference sequence). Trimming removed 3 bases from V and 0 bases from J, with 6 bases in between. The CDR3 loop spans 13 amino acids. The CDR3 DNA sequence: TGTGCCTGGAGGATAGATAGCAATCAGCCCCAGCATTTT. This encodes CAWRIDSNQPQHF.

The gene calls are TRBV10-3 and TRBJ1-2, with D hard to call. There are 15 residues in the CDR3. Trimming shortened V by 0 bases and J by 5 bases, and 13 bases separated the two germline ends. Germline V gene data show CDR1 as ENHRY and CDR2 as SYGVKD. CDR3 nucleotide sequence: TGTGCCATCAGTGAGTCTTATCGAGGATCGTATGGCTACACCTTC. This gives the protein CAISESYRGSYGYTF.

V gene TRBV7-2 combines with J gene TRBJ2-7; TRBD2 matches at 7 bases. With V trimmed by 5 bases and J by 5 bases, 9 bases remained unmatched. There are 14 residues in the CDR3. Germline V gene lookup returns CDR1 SGHTA and CDR2 FQGNSA. CDR3 protein: CASSPGGRAHEQYF. CDR3 bases: TGTGCCAGCAGCCCTGGGGGGAGGGCCCACGAGCAGTACTTC.

CDR3 sequence reads: CASSTSGSYNEQFF. The DNA of the CDR3 is TGCGCCAGCAGTACTAGCGGGAGTTACAATGAGCAGTTCTTC. The chain employs TRBV4-1 and TRBJ2-1, with 11 bases fitting TRBD2. Trimming at V came to 6 bases and at J to 4 bases, leaving 2 bases not matched to a gene. Germline loops: CDR1 MGHRA, CDR2 YSYEKL. This CDR3 is built from 14 residues.